This entry lists 8 T cell receptor beta chains sequenced from one sample in a study of early T cells in non-severe SARS-CoV-2 infection. TCRdb re-derived calls from the 5' RACE reads in MiXCR, one entry per CDR3 protein. The table includes roughly 60,000 distinct CDR3 sequences, 6% to 8.5% detected once. Source material: whole blood. These receptors originate from an adult who was a healthcare worker with PCR-confirmed SARS-CoV-2 infection or an uninfected control (not recorded which).

This clonotype occurred many times. CDR3 amino acids: CAARTTGRAGELFF. The CDR3 bases are TGTGCCGCCCGGACGACAGGGAGGGCCGGGGAGCTGTTTTTT. The chain uses TRBV28 and TRBJ2-2; D is tentatively TRBD1 or TRBD2 (7 bases each). Deletions cut 11 bases from V and 6 bases from J, with 19 bases between. The CDR3 is 14 amino acids. Per the germline V gene, CDR1 is MDHEN and CDR2 is SYDVKM.

The sample holds many counts of this clonotype. The chain links TRBV20-1 to TRBJ2-1; no clear D. There are 14 residues in the CDR3. Trimming stripped 5 bases from V and 10 bases from J, with 21 bases between. Germline-derived CDR1 and CDR2 are DFQATT and SNEGSKA (reference sequence). CDR3 in amino acids: CSAQENPRRGEQFF. The CDR3 coding sequence is TGCAGTGCTCAGGAAAACCCCCGGCGTGGAGAGCAGTTCTTC.

V gene TRBV28 combines with J gene TRBJ1-2; D is unresolved. The length of the CDR3 is 16 residues. Per germline, CDR1 MDHEN and CDR2 SYDVKM. Trimming shortened V by 1 base and J by 2 bases, and 14 bases separated the two germline ends. The CDR3 coding sequence is TGTGCCAGCAGTTTATTTACAGCAGGAGCCAACTATGGCTACACCTTC. Its protein product is CASSLFTAGANYGYTF.

This clonotype showed up just a few times. The J gene is TRBJ2-3, the V gene TRBV4-1; possible D gene TRBD1, 5 bases. The CDR3 extends over 15 amino acids. Trimming cost V 0 bases and J 6 bases, with 13 bases left between them. Germline V gene lookup returns CDR1 MGHRA and CDR2 YSYEKL. CDR3 nucleotides: TGCGCCAGCAGCCAAGATCCAGGGCGGCGGGATACGCAGTATTTT. It is translated as CASSQDPGRRDTQYF.

The rearrangement links TRBV11-2 to TRBJ1-4; tentatively, D is TRBD1 (6 bases). CDR1 and CDR2 from the germline V gene are SGHAT and FQNNGV. This CDR3 spans 13 amino acids. Deletions cut 3 bases from V and 14 bases from J, with 16 bases between. CDR3 in amino acids: CASSFSRQERLFF. CDR3 in DNA: TGTGCCAGCAGCTTCTCCCGACAGGAAAGGCTGTTTTTT.

Concerning this clonotype itself: One base away lies a much larger clone, so this may be a sequencing read error. This chain uses TRBV25-1 with TRBJ2-5; D is ambiguous. CDR1 is MGHDK, CDR2 SYGVNS, per germline. This CDR3 is 12 amino acids long. The CDR3 reads CASNESPETQYF. DNA of the CDR3: TGTGCCAGCAATGAATCACCAGAGACCCAGTACTTC.

The chain links TRBV20-1 to TRBJ2-1, with D possibly TRBD2 on 5 matching bases. Trimming cost V 8 bases and J 1 base, with 15 bases left between them. Germline V gene lookup returns CDR1 DFQATT and CDR2 SNEGSKA (reference sequence). The CDR3 is made up of 14 amino acids. The CDR3 DNA reads as TGCAGTTGGCCGGGTAGCGCATCCTACAATGAGCAGTTCTTC. As protein: CSWPGSASYNEQFF.

This clonotype was recorded many times. V gene TRBV9 combines with J gene TRBJ2-2; a possible D gene is TRBD1 (5 bases). V was trimmed by 0 bases and J by 4 bases, leaving 10 bases between them. The CDR3 extends over 15 amino acids. The germline V gene has CDR1 SGDLS and CDR2 YYNGEE. The CDR3 sequence is CASSVGGVPTGELFF. CDR3 DNA sequence: TGTGCCAGCAGCGTAGGGGGCGTACCCACCGGGGAGCTGTTTTTT.